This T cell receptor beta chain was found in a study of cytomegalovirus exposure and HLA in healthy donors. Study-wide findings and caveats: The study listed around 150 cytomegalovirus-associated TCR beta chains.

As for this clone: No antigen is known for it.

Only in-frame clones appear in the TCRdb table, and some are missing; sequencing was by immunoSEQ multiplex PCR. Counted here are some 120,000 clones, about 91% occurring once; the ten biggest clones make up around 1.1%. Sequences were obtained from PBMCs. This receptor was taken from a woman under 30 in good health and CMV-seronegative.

The CDR3 sequence: CASTPEEYTF. CDR3 nucleotides: TGTGCCAGCACCCCCGAAGAGTACACCTTC. The V call is TRBV7-9, the J call TRBJ1-2; D call uncertain. The CDR3 is made up of 10 amino acids. V lost 7 bases and J lost 11, with 11 bases in between. Per germline, CDR1 SEHNR and CDR2 FQNEAQ (reference sequence).